This T cell receptor (beta chain) was found in a study of cytomegalovirus exposure and HLA in healthy donors. Overall study findings and caveats: A missense DCLRE1C variant was associated with V- and J-gene trimming of TCR beta chains in a later analysis, and an independent cohort replicated the association.

This clone was counted a few times. Its target is unknown. CDR3 length: 14 residues. V was clipped by 3 bases and J by 4 bases, with 12 bases between them. The germline CDR1 and CDR2 sequences are KGHSH and LQKENI. Vbeta (60) and Jbeta (13) primers were used in the PCR. Using immunoSEQ multiplex PCR, the repertoire was profiled, and TCRdb retains in-frame clones only, with some absent. The profile shows about 120,000 clones, approximately 72% of them singletons. The clonotype originates from a man between 60 and 75 years old in good health and CMV-seropositive. The chain joins TRBV18 to TRBJ1-2, with D perhaps TRBD1 (6 bases). Sequences were obtained from PBMCs. Here the CDR3 DNA reads TGTGCCAGCTCACCCCAGGACAGCACCTATGGCTACACCTTC. Amino acid sequence: CASSPQDSTYGYTF.